This T cell receptor (beta chain) comes out of a study of T cell clonotyping in hematopoietic cell transplantation. As regards this clone: Its antigen is not known.

Assay used: immunoSEQ multiplex PCR; TCRdb lists only in-frame clones, some missing. This sample has tens of thousands of clones, with about 92% found just once. Whole-study findings and limits: Few recipient clonotypes overlapped donors; over 97% were de novo at given depth. Higher Inverse Simpson Index values in graft donor and pretransplant recipient predicted broader posttransplant TCR diversity.

CDR1 LNHDA and CDR2 SQIVND come from the germline V gene (reference sequence). The CDR3 length is 16 residues. Trimming cost V 7 bases and J 1 base, with 17 bases left between them. As for time point: recipient sample about 28 days before transplant, after cytoreduction. Blood collection times were about day -28 and days 30, 100, 180 posttransplant. Sequences were derived from peripheral blood mononuclear cells, sampled before stem cell transplant. J is TRBJ1-5 and V is TRBV19, with D unresolved. The TCR was taken from a man aged 50 to 60 with acute myeloid leukemia. Some clones in this sample may be carry-over from other donors' samples. CDR3 residues: CASISGLSGSNQPQHF. CDR3 DNA: TGTGCCAGTATATCCGGGCTATCGGGGAGCAATCAGCCCCAGCATTTT. Full variable domain (missing parts from reference TRBV19 and TRBJ1-5): DGGITQSPKYLFRKEGQNVTLSCEQNLNHDAMYWYRQDPGQGLRLIYYSQIVNDFQKGDIAEGYSVSREKKESFPLTVTSAQKNPTAFYLCASISGLSGSNQPQHFGDGTRLSIL.